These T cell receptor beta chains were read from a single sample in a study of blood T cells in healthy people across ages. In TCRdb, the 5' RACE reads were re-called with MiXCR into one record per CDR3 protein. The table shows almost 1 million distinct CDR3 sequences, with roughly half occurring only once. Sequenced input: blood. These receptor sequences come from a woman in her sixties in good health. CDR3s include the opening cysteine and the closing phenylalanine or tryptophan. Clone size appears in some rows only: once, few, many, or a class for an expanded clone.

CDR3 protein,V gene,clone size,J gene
CASSWYIGREQYF,TRBV28,.,TRBJ2-4
CSVAGSGRADVQFF,TRBV29-1,few,TRBJ2-1
CASSATGLGQPQHF,TRBV6-2/TRBV6-3,.,TRBJ1-5
CAISDSLRLAGVIDTQYF,TRBV10-3,few,TRBJ2-3
CSGGGRTLSTDTQYF,TRBV29-1,many,TRBJ2-3
CASSQGARTRTSYTF,TRBV6-5,.,TRBJ1-2
CAISETSGIVEQYF,TRBV10-3,.,TRBJ2-7
CASSCSGAKDKFF,TRBV12-3/TRBV12-4,few,TRBJ2-1
CASSLSGNLYGYTF,TRBV7-9,once,TRBJ1-2
CASSPPGPGETQYF,TRBV28,few,.
CASSFRLVGEGADTQYF,TRBV7-8,few,TRBJ2-3
CAISESGLAGVLAKNIQYF,TRBV10-3,few,TRBJ2-4
CATQTMTSGYEQYF,TRBV10-3,.,TRBJ2-7
CASTRGQGGTDTQYF,TRBV6-5,few,TRBJ2-3
CASSLARTGVNEQFF,TRBV12-3/TRBV12-4,.,TRBJ2-1
CASSNPGGLRFSGNTIYF,TRBV7-9,.,TRBJ1-3
CASSPSLPGRGNEQFF,TRBV7-2,.,TRBJ2-1
CSASDQQGSNQPQHF,TRBV20-1,.,TRBJ1-5
CASSLQRERYEQYF,TRBV5-1,.,.
CASSNTGGGETQYF,TRBV7-2,.,TRBJ2-5
CASSLAGLTGDEQYF,TRBV7-2,.,.
CASSLLAGANNEQFF,TRBV5-1,many,TRBJ2-1
CSARDLGLALYEQYF,TRBV20-1,few,.
CASSQRLAGEGSEQFF,TRBV4-2,.,TRBJ2-1
CASRQREGGDTQYF,TRBV2,.,TRBJ2-3